This TCR beta chain was sequenced during a study of blood T cell repertoires in COVID-19. Study-level background: Samples representing acute and convalescent COVID-19 were sourced from the United States, Italy and Spain. In each case, the material was cDNA or gDNA derived from T cells, B-cell-depleted T cells, or PBMCs.

Under the authors' procedure: Nucleated cell number was recorded as an estimate derived from reference gene primer amplification. Repertoires were generated with immunoSEQ multiplex PCR, while TCRdb's copy carries only in-frame clones and drops some. The V and J calls and clone size come from that table; D and trimming were worked out from the DNA. The sample carries around 71,000 clones, around 83% recorded once. Trimming took 4 bases from V and 6 from J, leaving 10 bases between them. This CDR3 has 12 amino acids. Patients of the Seattle cohort, enrolled during active infection, were followed longitudinally. This clone was counted between two and nine times.

What was sequenced was peripheral blood. The TCR was taken from a man aged 25 to 40 with COVID-19, enrolled during active disease. The chain recombines TRBV12-3 or TRBV12-4 with TRBJ2-7; D remains unclear. CDR3 DNA sequence: TGTGCCAGCAGTTCTGCTAGAGGCGAGCAGTACTTC. Encoded protein: CASSSARGEQYF.